Listed below are T cell receptor beta chains from one sample, sequenced in a study of blood T cell repertoires in COVID-19. Generated by immunoSEQ multiplex PCR, the TCRdb table keeps only in-frame clones and is missing some. The data hold around 100,000 clones, with 70% to 90% observed a single time. Material: peripheral blood. These receptors all stem from a woman younger than 45 with acute or convalescent COVID-19. CDR3s include the opening cysteine and the closing phenylalanine or tryptophan. Each record gives: CDR3 length, V gene, J gene, D gene, clone size, CDR3 DNA, CDR3 protein. The D gene is left open where the match is weak. The size field is filled for only some rows; it gives once, few, many or a size class.

13	TRBV11-2	TRBJ1-4	-	once	TGTGCCAGCAGCTTTACAGGAAATGAAAAACTGTTTTTT	CASSFTGNEKLFF
16	TRBV12-5	TRBJ2-2	-	-	TGTGCTAGTGGTTCGAGCGGGGGCAGGGGGACCGGGGAGCTGTTTTTT	CASGSSGGRGTGELFF
16	TRBV18	TRBJ2-7	TRBD2	few	TGTGCCAGCTCACCGACGGGACTAGCGGTTCGGTACGAGCAGTACTTC	CASSPTGLAVRYEQYF
14	TRBV3-1/TRBV3-2	TRBJ1-4	-	few	TGTGCCAGCAGCCAAGTAGCGGAGGGTGAAAAACTGTTTTTT	CASSQVAEGEKLFF
14	TRBV6-2/TRBV6-3	TRBJ1-5	-	-	TGTGCCAGCAGTACCGAAGGAGGTTCCCAGCCCCAGCATTTT	CASSTEGGSQPQHF
14	TRBV2	TRBJ2-3	TRBD2	-	TGTGCCAGCAGGAAGGACGGGGGGGCCGGAACGCAGTATTTT	CASRKDGGAGTQYF
13	TRBV28	TRBJ1-2	-	-	TGTGCCAGCAGTCGGACGGGGGTCTATGGCTACACCTTC	CASSRTGVYGYTF
17	TRBV7-9	TRBJ2-2	-	-	TGTGCCAGCAGCCATAGATCCGGGACTTTCAACACCGGGGAGCTGTTTTTT	CASSHRSGTFNTGELFF
11	TRBV7-8	TRBJ2-1	-	-	TGTGCCAGCAGCTCTCACAATGAGCAGTTCTTC	CASSSHNEQFF
14	TRBV5-1	TRBJ1-1	-	-	TGCGCCAGCAGCCCATCTTCGGGGAGCACTGAAGCTTTCTTT	CASSPSSGSTEAFF
13	TRBV2	TRBJ2-3	-	-	TGTGCCAGCAGGTTAACAGGCACAGATACGCAGTATTTT	CASRLTGTDTQYF
14	TRBV5-1	TRBJ2-2	TRBD1	-	TGCGCCAGCAGCCGCGACAGGGACACCGGGGAGCTGTTTTTT	CASSRDRDTGELFF
13	TRBV7-3	TRBJ1-1	-	once	TGTGCCAGCAGCTCTCAGGGTCGTACTGAAGCTTTCTTT	CASSSQGRTEAFF
14	TRBV19	TRBJ1-1	TRBD1	-	TGTGCCAGTAGTATCCGCGACAGGGGGCATGAAGCTTTCTTT	CASSIRDRGHEAFF
16	TRBV7-9	TRBJ2-7	TRBD1	-	TGTGCCACCTACAAGTTTGGGACAGGGGGCAGCTACGAGCAGTACTTC	CATYKFGTGGSYEQYF
14	TRBV28	TRBJ1-2	-	-	TGTGCCAGTGCCCTTAGGGGCGCGGAGGGCGGCTACACCTTC	CASALRGAEGGYTF
15	TRBV27	TRBJ2-1	TRBD2	-	TGTGCCAGCAGTTCCTCGGGTCGCGGGGGAAGTGAGCAGTTCTTC	CASSSSGRGGSEQFF
16	TRBV29-1	TRBJ2-7	TRBD1	-	TGCAGCGTCCGGCAACCGGGACAGGGTTTGGTGGGCGAGCAGTACTTC	CSVRQPGQGLVGEQYF
15	TRBV5-4	TRBJ1-1	-	-	TGTGCCAGCGGGCCTATGTCGGGGGGCGAGGATGAAGCTTTCTTT	CASGPMSGGEDEAFF
16	TRBV7-9	TRBJ2-2	-	few	TGTGCCAGCAGCTCAAACAGGGAACAGGACACCGGGGAGCTGTTTTTT	CASSSNREQDTGELFF
12	TRBV29-1	TRBJ1-2	TRBD1	-	TGCAGCGTGGACAGGGGTGGGTATGGCTACACCTTC	CSVDRGGYGYTF
11	TRBV12-3/TRBV12-4	TRBJ1-1	-	few	TGTGCCAGCACCCACGGGGGTAAAGCTTTCTTT	CASTHGGKAFF
11	TRBV9	TRBJ2-7	-	-	TGTGCCAGCGGAGGGGCGGGCGAGCAGTACTTC	CASGGAGEQYF
13	TRBV12-3/TRBV12-4	TRBJ1-5	-	-	TGTGCCAGCAGTTCTAATAGCAATCAGCCCCAGCATTTT	CASSSNSNQPQHF
18	TRBV28	TRBJ1-2	TRBD1	-	TGTGCCAGCAGTTTAAACAGAGGGGGGACAGGGTGGGCCTATGGCTACACCTTC	CASSLNRGGTGWAYGYTF
16	TRBV5-1	TRBJ1-6	-	-	TGCGCCAGCAGCTTGGGGGGAGAATCCTATAATTCACCCCTCCACTTT	CASSLGGESYNSPLHF
13	TRBV5-8	TRBJ2-7	-	-	TGTGCCAGCAAGACACAGGGAGTCCACGAGCAGTACTTC	CASKTQGVHEQYF
15	TRBV18	TRBJ1-5	-	-	TGTGCCAGCTCACCCGGACAGTATAGCAATCAGCCCCAGCATTTT	CASSPGQYSNQPQHF
17	TRBV11-2	TRBJ2-1	TRBD1	-	TGTGCCAGCAGCTCACCCCGGAGGACAGGGGGCCTTAATGAGCAGTTCTTC	CASSSPRRTGGLNEQFF
13	TRBV6-5	TRBJ1-2	TRBD1	-	TGTGCCAGCAGTTTGACAGGGGAGACTGGCTACACCTTC	CASSLTGETGYTF
14	TRBV5-1	TRBJ1-1	-	-	TGCGCCAGCAAAGAGAAGACGGAGAAAACTGAAGCTTTCTTT	CASKEKTEKTEAFF
15	TRBV6-5	TRBJ1-5	-	-	TGTGCCAGCAGTCTCTACCGGACAGTTAATCAGCCCCAGCATTTT	CASSLYRTVNQPQHF
15	TRBV4-2	TRBJ2-3	-	-	TGTGCCAGCAGCCAAGGTCTTAGCGCCACAGATACGCAGTATTTT	CASSQGLSATDTQYF
15	TRBV2	TRBJ2-3	TRBD1	-	TGTGCCAGCAGTGTGCGACAGGGGAACTCGGATACGCAGTATTTT	CASSVRQGNSDTQYF
11	TRBV3-1/TRBV3-2	TRBJ2-1	-	-	TGTGCCAGCAGCCAAGGGCAAGAGCAGTTCTTC	CASSQGQEQFF
18	TRBV2	TRBJ2-4	TRBD2	-	TGTGCCAGCAGTGAAAAGCTTTGGCTAGCGGGGAAGGAAAACATTCAGTACTTC	CASSEKLWLAGKENIQYF
14	TRBV28	TRBJ2-2	-	-	TGTGCCAGCAGTTTGCAGGGGGAGGCCGGGGAGCTGTTTTTT	CASSLQGEAGELFF
12	TRBV18	TRBJ1-2	-	-	TGTGCCAGCTCCCTCCGGGACACTGGCTACACCTTC	CASSLRDTGYTF
12	TRBV6-5	TRBJ2-3	-	once	TGTGCCAGCACCCTAGAAACAGATACGCAGTATTTT	CASTLETDTQYF
13	TRBV6-5	TRBJ1-1	-	-	TGTGCCAGCAGTTACAATGGGGGGACTGAAGCTTTCTTT	CASSYNGGTEAFF
13	TRBV12-3/TRBV12-4	TRBJ2-3	-	-	TGTGCCAGCAAATCAGTCAGTGAAGATACGCAGTATTTT	CASKSVSEDTQYF
16	TRBV11-3	TRBJ2-7	TRBD1	-	TGTGCCAGCAGCTTAGATTGGGGACAGGGTCCCTACGAGCAGTACTTC	CASSLDWGQGPYEQYF
16	TRBV19	TRBJ2-2	TRBD1	-	TGTGCCACCAAAACACCGGGACAGGGATTCCCCGGGGAGCTGTTTTTT	CATKTPGQGFPGELFF
14	TRBV7-5	TRBJ1-1	-	once	TGTGTCAGAAGCAACAGGGGGCCCGGCACTGAAGCTTTCTTT	CVRSNRGPGTEAFF
15	TRBV21-1	TRBJ1-4	-	-	TGTGCCAGCACCAGGTGGGACAGGGGACGGGAAAAACTGTTTTTT	CASTRWDRGREKLFF
13	TRBV30	TRBJ1-2	-	-	TGTGCCTGGAACACCCGGGGGGACTATGGCTACACCTTC	CAWNTRGDYGYTF
16	TRBV2	TRBJ1-1	-	medium-sized	TGTGCCAGCAGCCCAAGAGGGCCCGCGGAAGACACTGAAGCTTTCTTT	CASSPRGPAEDTEAFF
15	TRBV18	TRBJ1-2	-	-	TGTGCCAGCTCACCCCGGACAGAAACTAACTATGGCTACACCTTC	CASSPRTETNYGYTF
15	TRBV27	TRBJ2-3	-	-	TGTGCCAGCAGTTTTAACAGGGAACTCACAGATACGCAGTATTTT	CASSFNRELTDTQYF
16	TRBV6-5	TRBJ1-6	TRBD1	once	TGTGCCAGCAGTTACGGGGGGACAGGGGTCAATTCACCCCTCCACTTT	CASSYGGTGVNSPLHF
15	TRBV2	TRBJ2-7	-	-	TGTGCCAGCAGTGCAGGGGCGCCGAAATCCTACGAGCAGTACTTC	CASSAGAPKSYEQYF
14	TRBV6-5	TRBJ1-5	-	-	TGTGCCAGCAGTTACCGGCCAGGGGCCCAGCCCCAGCATTTT	CASSYRPGAQPQHF